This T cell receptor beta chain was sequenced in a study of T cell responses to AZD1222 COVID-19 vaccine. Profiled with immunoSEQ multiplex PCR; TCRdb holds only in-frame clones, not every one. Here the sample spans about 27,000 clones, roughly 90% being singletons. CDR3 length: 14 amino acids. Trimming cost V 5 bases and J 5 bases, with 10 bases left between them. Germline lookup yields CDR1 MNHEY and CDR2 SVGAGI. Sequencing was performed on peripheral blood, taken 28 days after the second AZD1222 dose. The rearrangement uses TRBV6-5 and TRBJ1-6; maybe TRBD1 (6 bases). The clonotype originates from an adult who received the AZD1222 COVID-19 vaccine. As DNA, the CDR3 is TGTGCCAGCAGTACCAGGGGTAATAATTCACCCCTCCACTTT. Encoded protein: CASSTRGNNSPLHF.